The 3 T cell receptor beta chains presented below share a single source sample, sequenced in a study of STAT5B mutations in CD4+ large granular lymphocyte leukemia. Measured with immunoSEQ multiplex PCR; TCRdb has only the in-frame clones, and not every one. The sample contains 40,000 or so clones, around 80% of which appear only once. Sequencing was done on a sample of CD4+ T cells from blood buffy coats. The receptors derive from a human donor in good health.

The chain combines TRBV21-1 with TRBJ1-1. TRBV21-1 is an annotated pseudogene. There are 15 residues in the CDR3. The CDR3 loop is CASSTSGPPNTEAFF. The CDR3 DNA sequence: TGTGCCAGCAGCACATCGGGACCCCCGAACACTGAAGCTTTCTTT.

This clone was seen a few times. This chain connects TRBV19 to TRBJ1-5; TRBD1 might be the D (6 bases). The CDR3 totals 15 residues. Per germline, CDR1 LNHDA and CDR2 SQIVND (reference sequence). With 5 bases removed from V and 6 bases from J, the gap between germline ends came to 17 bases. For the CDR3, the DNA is TGTGCCAGTAGTCTTGGAACAGGGTTCATTCAGCCCCAGCATTTT. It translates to CASSLGTGFIQPQHF.

The CDR3 reads CASSQGHGNSPLHF. The CDR3 nucleotides are TGTGCCAGTAGCCAGGGCCACGGCAATTCACCCCTCCACTTT. J is TRBJ1-6 and V is TRBV19, with D possibly being TRBD1 (5 bases). Deletions cut 6 bases from V and 7 bases from J, with 13 bases between. From germline, CDR1 is LNHDA and CDR2 SQIVND (reference sequence). This CDR3 comprises 14 residues.